This TCR beta chain is drawn from a study of beta chain features in type 1 diabetes. On the study more broadly: Sorted cells numbering some 110,000,000 were examined across all samples. Broader study findings: Shortening of TCRB CDR3s, moderate but significant, appeared in all four CD4+ subsets of Type 1 diabetes patients.

The CDR3 sequence is 13 residues long. Germline loops: CDR1 LNHDA, CDR2 SQIVND (reference sequence). The V end was cut by 5 bases, the J end by 2 bases, with 9 bases between. About this clone itself: Its antigen is unidentified.

Investigators reverse transcribed all isolated RNA, so they sequenced expressed TCRB transcripts. Only in-frame clones appear in the TCRdb table, and some are missing; sequencing was by immunoSEQ multiplex PCR. The sample yields around 600,000 clones, approximately 13% seen once. The chain carries TRBV19 and TRBJ2-5, with a possible D match to TRBD1 (6 bases). The clonotype originates from a man in his thirties or forties with type 1 diabetes. The sample consisted of naive CD4+ T cells from blood. The CDR3 nucleotides read TGTGCCAGTAGTGGGACAATACAAGAGACCCAGTACTTC. Translated, it gives CASSGTIQETQYF.